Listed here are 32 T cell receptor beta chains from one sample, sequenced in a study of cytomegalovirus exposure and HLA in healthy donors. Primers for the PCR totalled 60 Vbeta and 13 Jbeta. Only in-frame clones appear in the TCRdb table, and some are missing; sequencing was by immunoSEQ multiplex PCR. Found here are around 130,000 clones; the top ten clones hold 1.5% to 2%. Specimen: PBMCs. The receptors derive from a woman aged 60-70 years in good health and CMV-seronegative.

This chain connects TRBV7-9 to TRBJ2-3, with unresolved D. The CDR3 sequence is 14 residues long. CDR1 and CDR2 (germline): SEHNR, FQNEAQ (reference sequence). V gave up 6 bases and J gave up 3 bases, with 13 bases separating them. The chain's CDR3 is CASSHPHGTDTQYF. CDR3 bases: TGTGCCAGCAGTCATCCCCACGGGACAGATACGCAGTATTTT.

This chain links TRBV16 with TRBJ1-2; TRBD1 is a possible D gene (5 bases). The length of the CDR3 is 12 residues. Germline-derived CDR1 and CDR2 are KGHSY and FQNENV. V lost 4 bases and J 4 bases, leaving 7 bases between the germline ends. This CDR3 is CASSRDFYGYTF. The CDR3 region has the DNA TGTGCCAGCAGCCGGGACTTCTATGGCTACACCTTC.

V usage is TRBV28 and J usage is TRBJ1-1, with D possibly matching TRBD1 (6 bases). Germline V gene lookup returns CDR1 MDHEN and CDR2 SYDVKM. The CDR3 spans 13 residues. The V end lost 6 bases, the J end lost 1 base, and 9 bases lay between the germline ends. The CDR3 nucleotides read TGTGCCAGCAGCCTAGGGGGGAACACTGAAGCTTTCTTT. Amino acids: CASSLGGNTEAFF.

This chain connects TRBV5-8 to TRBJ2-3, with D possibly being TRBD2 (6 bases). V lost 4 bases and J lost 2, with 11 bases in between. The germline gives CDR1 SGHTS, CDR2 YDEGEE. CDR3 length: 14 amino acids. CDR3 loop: CASSPGLLTDTQYF. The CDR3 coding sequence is TGTGCCAGCAGCCCGGGACTCCTCACAGATACGCAGTATTTT.

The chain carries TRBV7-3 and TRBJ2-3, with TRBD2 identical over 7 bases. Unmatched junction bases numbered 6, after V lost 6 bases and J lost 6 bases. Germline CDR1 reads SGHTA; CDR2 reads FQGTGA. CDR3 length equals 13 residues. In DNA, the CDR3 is TGTGCCAGCAGACGAACTAGCGTGGATACGCAGTATTTT. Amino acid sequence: CASRRTSVDTQYF.

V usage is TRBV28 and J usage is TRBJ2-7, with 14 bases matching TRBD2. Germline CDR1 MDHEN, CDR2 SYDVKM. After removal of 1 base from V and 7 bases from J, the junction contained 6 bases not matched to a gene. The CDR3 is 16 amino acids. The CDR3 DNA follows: TGTGCCAGCAGTTTATCCGGGACTAGCGGGGGAAGTGAGCAGTACTTC. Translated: CASSLSGTSGGSEQYF.

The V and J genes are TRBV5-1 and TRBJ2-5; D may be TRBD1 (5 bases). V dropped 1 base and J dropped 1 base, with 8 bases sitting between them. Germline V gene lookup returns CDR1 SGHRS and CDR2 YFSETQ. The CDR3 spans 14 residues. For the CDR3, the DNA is TGCGCCAGCAGCTTGACAGGTCCCCAAGAGACCCAGTACTTC. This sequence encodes CASSLTGPQETQYF.

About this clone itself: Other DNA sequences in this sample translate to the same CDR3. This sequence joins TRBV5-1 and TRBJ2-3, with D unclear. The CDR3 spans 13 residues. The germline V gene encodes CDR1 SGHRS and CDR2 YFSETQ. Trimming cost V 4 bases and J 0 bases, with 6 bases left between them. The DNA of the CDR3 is TGCGCCAGCAGCCCAACTAGCACAGATACGCAGTATTTT. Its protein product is CASSPTSTDTQYF.

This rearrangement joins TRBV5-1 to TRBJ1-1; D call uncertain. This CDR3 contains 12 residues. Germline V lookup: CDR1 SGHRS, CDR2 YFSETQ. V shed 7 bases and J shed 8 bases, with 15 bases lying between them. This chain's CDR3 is CASQNPPREAFF. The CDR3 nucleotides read TGCGCCAGCCAAAATCCCCCCAGGGAAGCTTTCTTT.

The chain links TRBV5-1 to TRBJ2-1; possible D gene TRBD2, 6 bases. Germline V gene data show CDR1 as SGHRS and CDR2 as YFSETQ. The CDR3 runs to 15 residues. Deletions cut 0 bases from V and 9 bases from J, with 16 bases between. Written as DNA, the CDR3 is TGCGCCAGCAGCTTGGGGAGGGCAGTCTCCAGTGAGCAGTTCTTC. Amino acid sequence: CASSLGRAVSSEQFF.

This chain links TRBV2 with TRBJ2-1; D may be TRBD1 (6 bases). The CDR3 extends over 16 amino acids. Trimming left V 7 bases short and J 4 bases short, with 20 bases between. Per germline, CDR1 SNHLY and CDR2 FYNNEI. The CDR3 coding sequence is TGTGCCAGCACCCAGGACAGACTGCCCGGTTACAATGAGCAGTTCTTC. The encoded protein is CASTQDRLPGYNEQFF.

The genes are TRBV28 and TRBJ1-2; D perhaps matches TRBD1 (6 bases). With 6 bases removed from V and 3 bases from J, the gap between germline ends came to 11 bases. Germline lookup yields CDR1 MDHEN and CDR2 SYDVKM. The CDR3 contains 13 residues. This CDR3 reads CASRVDSYYGYTF. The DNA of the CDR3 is TGTGCCAGCAGAGTGGACAGCTACTATGGCTACACCTTC.

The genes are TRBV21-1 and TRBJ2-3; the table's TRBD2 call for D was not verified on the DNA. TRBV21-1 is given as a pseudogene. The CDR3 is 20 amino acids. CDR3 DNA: TGTGCCAGCAGCAAAGAGTCGGGCGGGAAGCGGGAAGTGGGGCCAGATACGCAGTATTTT. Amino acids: CASSKESGGKREVGPDTQYF.

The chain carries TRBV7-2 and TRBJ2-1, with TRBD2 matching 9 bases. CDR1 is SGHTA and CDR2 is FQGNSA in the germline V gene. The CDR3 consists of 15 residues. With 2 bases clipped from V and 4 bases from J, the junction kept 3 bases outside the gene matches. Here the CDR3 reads CASSLSSGRYNEQFF. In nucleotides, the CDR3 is TGTGCCAGCAGCTTAAGTAGCGGGAGATACAATGAGCAGTTCTTC.

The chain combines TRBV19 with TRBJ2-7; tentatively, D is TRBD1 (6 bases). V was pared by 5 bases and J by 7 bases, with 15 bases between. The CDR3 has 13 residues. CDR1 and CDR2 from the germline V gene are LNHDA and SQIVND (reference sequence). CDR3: CASSVSQGREQYF. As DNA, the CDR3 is TGTGCCAGTAGTGTTTCACAGGGCAGGGAGCAGTACTTC.

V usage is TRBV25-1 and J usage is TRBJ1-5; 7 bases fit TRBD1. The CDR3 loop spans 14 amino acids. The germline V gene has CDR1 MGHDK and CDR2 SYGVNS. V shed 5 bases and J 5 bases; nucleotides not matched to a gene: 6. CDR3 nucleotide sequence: TGTGCCAGCAGTCAGACAGGGATGGATCAGCCCCAGCATTTT. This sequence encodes CASSQTGMDQPQHF.

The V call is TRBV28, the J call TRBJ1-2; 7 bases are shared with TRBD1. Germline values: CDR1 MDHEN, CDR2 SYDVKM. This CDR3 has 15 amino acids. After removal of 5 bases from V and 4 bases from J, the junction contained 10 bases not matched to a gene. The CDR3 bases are TGTGCCAGCAGTCACGGGCAGGGGGAAAGCTATGGCTACACCTTC. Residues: CASSHGQGESYGYTF.

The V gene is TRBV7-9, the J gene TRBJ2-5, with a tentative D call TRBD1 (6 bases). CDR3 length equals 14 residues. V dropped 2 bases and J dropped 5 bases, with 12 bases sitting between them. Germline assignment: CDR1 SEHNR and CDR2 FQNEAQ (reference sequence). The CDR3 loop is CASSLFGGGETQYF. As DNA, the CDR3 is TGTGCCAGCAGCTTATTTGGGGGCGGGGAGACCCAGTACTTC.

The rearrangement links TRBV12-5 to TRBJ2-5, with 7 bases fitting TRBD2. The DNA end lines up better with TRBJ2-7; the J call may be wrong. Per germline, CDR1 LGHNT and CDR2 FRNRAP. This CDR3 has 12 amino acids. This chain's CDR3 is CASGKGGSEQYF. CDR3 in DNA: TGTGCTAGTGGGAAGGGAGGGAGCGAGCAGTACTTC.

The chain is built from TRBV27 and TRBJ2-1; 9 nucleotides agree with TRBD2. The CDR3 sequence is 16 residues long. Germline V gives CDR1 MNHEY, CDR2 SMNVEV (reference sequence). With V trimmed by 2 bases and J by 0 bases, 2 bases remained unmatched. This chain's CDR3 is CASSLISGGSYNEQFF. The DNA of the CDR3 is TGTGCCAGCAGTTTAATTAGCGGGGGCTCCTACAATGAGCAGTTCTTC.

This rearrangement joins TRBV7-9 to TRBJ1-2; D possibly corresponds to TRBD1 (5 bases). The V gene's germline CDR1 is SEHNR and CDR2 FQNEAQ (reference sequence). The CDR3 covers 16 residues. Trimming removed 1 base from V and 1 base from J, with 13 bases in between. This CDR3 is CASSLGSGLSNYGYTF. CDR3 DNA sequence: TGTGCCAGCAGCTTAGGGTCAGGGTTAAGTAACTATGGCTACACCTTC.

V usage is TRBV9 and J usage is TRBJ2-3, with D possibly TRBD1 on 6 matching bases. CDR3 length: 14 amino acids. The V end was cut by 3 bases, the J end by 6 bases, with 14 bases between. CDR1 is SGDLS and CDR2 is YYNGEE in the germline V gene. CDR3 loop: CASSELGTPDTQYF. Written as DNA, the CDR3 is TGTGCCAGCAGCGAGCTTGGGACACCCGATACGCAGTATTTT. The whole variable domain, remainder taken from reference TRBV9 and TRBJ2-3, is DSGVTQTPKHLITATGQRVTLRCSPRSGDLSVYWYQQSLDQGLQFLIQYYNGEERAKGNILERFSAQQFPDLHSELNLSSLELGDSALYFCASSELGTPDTQYFGPGTRLTVL.

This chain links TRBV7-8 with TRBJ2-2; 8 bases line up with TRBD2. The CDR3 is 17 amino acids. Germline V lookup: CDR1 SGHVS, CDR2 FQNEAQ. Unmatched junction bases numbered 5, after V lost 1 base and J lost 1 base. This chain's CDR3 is CASSLDGTRLNTGELFF. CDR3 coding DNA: TGTGCCAGCAGCTTAGACGGGACTAGATTGAACACCGGGGAGCTGTTTTTT.

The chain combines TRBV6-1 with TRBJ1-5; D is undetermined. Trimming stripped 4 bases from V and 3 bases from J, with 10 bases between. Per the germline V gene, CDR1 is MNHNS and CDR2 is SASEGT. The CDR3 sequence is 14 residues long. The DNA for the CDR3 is TGTGCCAGCAGTGTTTCCCTCCTCAATCAGCCCCAGCATTTT. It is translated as CASSVSLLNQPQHF.

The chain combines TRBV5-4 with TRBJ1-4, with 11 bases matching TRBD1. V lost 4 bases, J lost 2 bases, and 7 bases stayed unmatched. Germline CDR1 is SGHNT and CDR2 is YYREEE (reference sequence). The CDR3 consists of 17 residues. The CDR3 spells CASSRTGGIGTNEKLFF. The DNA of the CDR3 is TGTGCCAGCAGCCGGACAGGGGGCATCGGGACTAATGAAAAACTGTTTTTT.

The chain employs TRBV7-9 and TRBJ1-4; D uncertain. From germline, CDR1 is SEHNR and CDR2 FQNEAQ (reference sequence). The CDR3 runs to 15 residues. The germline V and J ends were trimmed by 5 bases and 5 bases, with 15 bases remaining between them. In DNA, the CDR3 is TGTGCCAGCAGCGCCGGTACCTTAGAAAATGAAAAACTGTTTTTT. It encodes CASSAGTLENEKLFF.

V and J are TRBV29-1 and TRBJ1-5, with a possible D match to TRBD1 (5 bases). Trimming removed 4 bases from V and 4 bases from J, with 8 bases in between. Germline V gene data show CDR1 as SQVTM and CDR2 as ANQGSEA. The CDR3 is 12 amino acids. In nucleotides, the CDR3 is TGCAGCGTTGCGGCAGGGAATCAGCCCCAGCATTTT. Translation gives CSVAAGNQPQHF. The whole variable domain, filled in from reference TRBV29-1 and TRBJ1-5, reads SAVISQKPSRDICQRGTSLTIQCQVDSQVTMMFWYRQQPGQSLTLIATANQGSEATYESGFVIDKFPISRPNLTFSTLTVSNMSPEDSSIYLCSVAAGNQPQHFGDGTRLSIL.

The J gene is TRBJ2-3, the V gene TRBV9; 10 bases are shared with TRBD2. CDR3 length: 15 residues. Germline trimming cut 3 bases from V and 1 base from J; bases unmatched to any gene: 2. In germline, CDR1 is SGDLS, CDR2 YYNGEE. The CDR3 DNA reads TGTGCCAGCAGCGAGCGGGAGGGAGGCACAGATACGCAGTATTTT. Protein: CASSEREGGTDTQYF.

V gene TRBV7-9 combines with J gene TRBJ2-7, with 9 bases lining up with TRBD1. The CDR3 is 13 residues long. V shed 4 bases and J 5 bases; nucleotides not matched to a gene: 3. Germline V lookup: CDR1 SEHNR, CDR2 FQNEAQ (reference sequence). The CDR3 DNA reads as TGTGCCAGCAGCTGGACAGGGGAGGACGAGCAGTACTTC. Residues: CASSWTGEDEQYF.

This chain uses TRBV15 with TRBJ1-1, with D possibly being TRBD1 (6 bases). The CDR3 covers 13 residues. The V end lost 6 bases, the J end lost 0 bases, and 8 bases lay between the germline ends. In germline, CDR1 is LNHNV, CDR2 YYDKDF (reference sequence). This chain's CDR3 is CATRGQLNTEAFF. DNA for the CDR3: TGTGCCACCAGGGGACAATTGAACACTGAAGCTTTCTTT.

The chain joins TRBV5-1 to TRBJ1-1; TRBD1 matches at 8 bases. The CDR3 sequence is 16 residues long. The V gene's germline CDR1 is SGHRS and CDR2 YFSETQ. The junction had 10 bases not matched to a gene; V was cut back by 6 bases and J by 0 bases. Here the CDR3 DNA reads TGCGCCAGCACCCGTGTCAGGGGGCAGATGAACACTGAAGCTTTCTTT. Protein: CASTRVRGQMNTEAFF.

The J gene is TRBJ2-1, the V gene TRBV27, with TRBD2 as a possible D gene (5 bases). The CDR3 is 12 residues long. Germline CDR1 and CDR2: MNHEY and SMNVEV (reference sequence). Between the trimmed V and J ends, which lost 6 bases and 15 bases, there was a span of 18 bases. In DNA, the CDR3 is TGTGCCAGCAGGACTACACCGGGCCGGCGGTTCTTC. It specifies CASRTTPGRRFF.